This TCR beta chain was retrieved from a study of cytomegalovirus exposure and HLA in healthy donors. Study-wide results and limits: Most subjects' HLA-A and HLA-B alleles were reportedly predicted from TCR beta sequences. Follow-up analysis seemed to connect common viral pathogens with several of the most significant clusters identified.

With respect to this clone: The target antigen is unknown.

The donors were healthy bone marrow donors. PCR primers comprised 60 Vbeta and 13 Jbeta primers. The protocol was immunoSEQ multiplex PCR, while the TCRdb copy is restricted to in-frame clones and leaves out a portion. The table shows over 60,000 clones, with approximately 80% occurring only once. V lost 3 bases and J lost 4; bases outside the gene matches: 7. Germline CDR1 SGDLS, CDR2 YYNGEE. The CDR3 consists of 15 residues. Sequenced input: PBMCs. The receptor comes from a man aged 18 to 30 in good health and CMV-seronegative. This chain joins TRBV9 and TRBJ1-3, with 7 bases matching TRBD1. The CDR3: CASSADRERGNTIYF. The CDR3 region has the DNA TGTGCCAGCAGCGCCGACAGGGAAAGAGGAAACACCATATATTTT.